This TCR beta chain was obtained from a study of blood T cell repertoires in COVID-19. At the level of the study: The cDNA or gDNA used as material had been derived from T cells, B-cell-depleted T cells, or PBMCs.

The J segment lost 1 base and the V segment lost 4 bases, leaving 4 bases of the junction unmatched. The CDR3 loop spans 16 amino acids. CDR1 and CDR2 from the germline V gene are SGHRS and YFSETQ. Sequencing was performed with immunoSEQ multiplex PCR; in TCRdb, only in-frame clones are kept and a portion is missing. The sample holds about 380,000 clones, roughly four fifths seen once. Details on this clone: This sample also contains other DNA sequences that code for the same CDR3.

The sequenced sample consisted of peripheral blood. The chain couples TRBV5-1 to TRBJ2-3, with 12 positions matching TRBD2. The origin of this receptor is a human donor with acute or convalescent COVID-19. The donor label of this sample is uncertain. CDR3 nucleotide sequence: TGCGCCAGCAGCCCTCGACTAGCGGGGGGCACAGATACGCAGTATTTT. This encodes CASSPRLAGGTDTQYF.